This entry lists 2 T cell receptor beta chains sequenced from one sample in a study of graft-versus-host responses after intestinal transplantation. The antigens these receptors bind are not known. Only in-frame clones appear in the TCRdb table, and some are missing; sequencing was by immunoSEQ multiplex PCR. The sample consists of 65,000 to 90,000 clones, around 90% of them appearing once. The sample consisted of unstimulated CD8+ T cells sorted from spleen or lymph node cells, taken before transplant. Source of these receptors: a human donor who was the organ donor for an intestinal transplant.

The chain combines TRBV6-6 with TRBJ2-7, with 8 bases that match TRBD1. From germline, CDR1 is MNHNY and CDR2 SVGAGI (reference sequence). The CDR3 runs to 12 residues. The junction had 1 base not matched to a gene; V was cut back by 9 bases and J by 0 bases. The chain's CDR3 is CASGQGSYEQYF. The CDR3 DNA reads as TGTGCCAGTGGACAGGGCTCCTACGAGCAGTACTTC.

The chain has TRBV4-1 and TRBJ1-1, with TRBD1 matching over 11 bases. There are 15 residues in the CDR3. Losses at the gene ends were 4 bases for V and 4 bases for J; bases not matched to a gene: 5. CDR1 MGHRA and CDR2 YSYEKL come from the germline V gene. CDR3 sequence: CASSRTGGFGTEAFF. The CDR3 DNA follows: TGCGCCAGCAGCCGGACAGGGGGCTTCGGCACTGAAGCTTTCTTT.